This paragraph covers one T cell receptor (beta chain) sequence. No antigen is known for it. The data were obtained in a study of cytomegalovirus exposure and HLA in healthy donors. Whereas donors were nominally healthy upon sampling, unrecorded immune exposures were probable. Findings and limits, study-wide: Cytomegalovirus status, reportedly, was diagnosed with high specificity and sensitivity by the classifier. An Asian-associated ancestry cluster reportedly showed fewer N-insertions than the roughly 670-donor mean in a later analysis.

In the PCR, 60 Vbeta and 13 Jbeta primers were used. This table comes from immunoSEQ multiplex PCR, and its TCRdb copy is limited to in-frame clones, with some not included. This sample's table reports more than 95,000 clones. V lost 3 bases to trimming and J lost 5 bases, with 20 bases between them. Germline V lookup: CDR1 MDHEN, CDR2 SYDVKM. The CDR3 is 16 amino acids. Sequenced: PBMCs. The V call is TRBV28, the J call TRBJ2-7; a weak D match, TRBD2 (6 bases). This clonotype originated in a middle-aged man in good health and CMV-seronegative. Written as DNA, the CDR3 is TGTGCCAGCAGTTTTCCCCCTAGCGACTTAGTGAACGAGCAGTACTTC. It specifies CASSFPPSDLVNEQYF.